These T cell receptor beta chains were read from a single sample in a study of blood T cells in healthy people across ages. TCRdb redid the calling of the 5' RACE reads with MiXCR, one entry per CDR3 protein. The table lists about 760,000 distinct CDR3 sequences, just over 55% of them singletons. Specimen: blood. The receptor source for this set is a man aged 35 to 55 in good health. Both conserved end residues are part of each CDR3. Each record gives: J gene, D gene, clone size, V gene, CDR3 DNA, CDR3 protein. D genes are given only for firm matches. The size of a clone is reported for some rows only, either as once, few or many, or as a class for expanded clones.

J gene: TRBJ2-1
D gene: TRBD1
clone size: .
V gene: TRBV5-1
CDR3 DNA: TGCGCCAGCAGCCCGGGACAGGGGGCGCATAATGAGCAGTTCTTC
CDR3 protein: CASSPGQGAHNEQFF

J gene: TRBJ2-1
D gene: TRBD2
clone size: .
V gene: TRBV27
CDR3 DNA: TGTGCCAGCAGTTACCGACTAGCGGCCAATGAGCAGTTCTTC
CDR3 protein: CASSYRLAANEQFF

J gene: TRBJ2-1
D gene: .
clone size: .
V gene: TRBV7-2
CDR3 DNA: TGTGCCAGCAGCTTAACCCCCTCCTCCTACAATGAGCAGTTCTTC
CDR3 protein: CASSLTPSSYNEQFF

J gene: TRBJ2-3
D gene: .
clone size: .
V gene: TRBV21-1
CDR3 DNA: TGTGCCAGCAGCCCGAGGGGAGTAGTTGGGCGGAGCACAGATACGCAGTATTTT
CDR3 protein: CASSPRGVVGRSTDTQYF

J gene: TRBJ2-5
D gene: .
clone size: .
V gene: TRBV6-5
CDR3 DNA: TGTGCCAGCAAAAACGCCGTTGAGACCCAGTACTTC
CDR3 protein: CASKNAVETQYF

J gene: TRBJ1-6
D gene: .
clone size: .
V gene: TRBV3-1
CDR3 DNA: TGTGCCAGCAGCCAAGATAGCGGGTTCGCCAGCTCCTATAATTCACCCCTCCACTTT
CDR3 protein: CASSQDSGFASSYNSPLHF

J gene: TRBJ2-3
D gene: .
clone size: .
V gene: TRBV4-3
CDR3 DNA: TGCGCCAGCAGCCAAACAGAGGGCCAGGGTACGCAGTATTTT
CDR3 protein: CASSQTEGQGTQYF

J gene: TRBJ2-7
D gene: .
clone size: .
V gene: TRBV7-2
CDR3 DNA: TGTGCCAGCAGCAGACGGGCTAGCGGGATTACAGGGGGCTACGAGCAGTACTTC
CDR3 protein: CASSRRASGITGGYEQYF

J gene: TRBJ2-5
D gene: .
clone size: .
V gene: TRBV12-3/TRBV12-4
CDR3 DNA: TGTGCCAGCAGTTTATTTCCACCTGGGGTAGCTGAAGAGACCCAGTACTTC
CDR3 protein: CASSLFPPGVAEETQYF

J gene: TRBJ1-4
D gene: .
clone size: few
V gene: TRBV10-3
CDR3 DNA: TGTGCCATCAGTGAGACGGGGTTGGATGAAAAACTGTTTTTT
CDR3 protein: CAISETGLDEKLFF

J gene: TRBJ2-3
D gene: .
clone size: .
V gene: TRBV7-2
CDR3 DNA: TGTGCCAGCAGCCCCATATTGGGCACCCGGACAGATACGCAGTATTTT
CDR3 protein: CASSPILGTRTDTQYF

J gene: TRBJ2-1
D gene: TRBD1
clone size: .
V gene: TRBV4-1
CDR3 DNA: TGCGCCAGCAGCTCTTACAGGGGTGTTTGGGATGAGCAGTTCTTC
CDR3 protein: CASSSYRGVWDEQFF

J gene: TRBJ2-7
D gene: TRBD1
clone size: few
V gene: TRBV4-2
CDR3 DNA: TGTGCCAGCAGCCAAAAGGGACAGGGACGCTCCTACGAGCAGTACTTC
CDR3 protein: CASSQKGQGRSYEQYF

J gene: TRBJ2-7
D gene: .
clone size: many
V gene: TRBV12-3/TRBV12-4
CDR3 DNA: TGTGCCAGCACCTGGGGACGTTCCTACGAGCAGTACTTC
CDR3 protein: CASTWGRSYEQYF

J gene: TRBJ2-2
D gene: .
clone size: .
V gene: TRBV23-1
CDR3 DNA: TGCGCCAGCAGTCCGTGGTGGTGCACCGGGGAGCTGTTTTTT
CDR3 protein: CASSPWWCTGELFF

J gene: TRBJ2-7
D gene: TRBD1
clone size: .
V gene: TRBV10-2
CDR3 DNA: TGCGCCGCAGGAGGGACAGGGGACCCCTCCGAGCAGTACTTC
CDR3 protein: CAAGGTGDPSEQYF

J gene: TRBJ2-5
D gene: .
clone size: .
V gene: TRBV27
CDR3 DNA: TGTGCCAGCAGTTTATCCAGGGCGGATGAGCAGTACTTC
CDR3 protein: CASSLSRADEQYF

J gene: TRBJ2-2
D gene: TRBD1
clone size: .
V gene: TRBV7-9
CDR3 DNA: TGTGCCAGCAGCGCCGACAGGGGGAGGAACACCGGGGAGCTGTTTTTT
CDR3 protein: CASSADRGRNTGELFF

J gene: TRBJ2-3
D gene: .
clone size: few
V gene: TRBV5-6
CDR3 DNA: TGTGCCAGCAGAGTCCGCTACCGGGGGATCACAGATACGCAGTATTTT
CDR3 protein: CASRVRYRGITDTQYF

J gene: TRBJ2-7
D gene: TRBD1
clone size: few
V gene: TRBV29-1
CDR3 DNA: TGCAGCGCTGCCGGGACAGGGAGCTACGAGCAGTACTTC
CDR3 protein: CSAAGTGSYEQYF

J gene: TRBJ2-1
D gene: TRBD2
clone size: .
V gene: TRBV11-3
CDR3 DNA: TGTGCCAGCAGCCGACTAGCGGGAGGGGGTAATGAGCAGTTCTTC
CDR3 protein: CASSRLAGGGNEQFF

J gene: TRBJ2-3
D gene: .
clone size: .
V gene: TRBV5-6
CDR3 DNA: TGTGCCAGCAGCTCGGGGTTTACCAGCACAGATACGCAGTATTTT
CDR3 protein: CASSSGFTSTDTQYF

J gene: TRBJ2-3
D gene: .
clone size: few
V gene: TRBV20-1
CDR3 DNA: TGCAGTGCTAGAGAAGACTTTAATACTAGCACAGATACGCAGTATTTT
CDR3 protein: CSAREDFNTSTDTQYF

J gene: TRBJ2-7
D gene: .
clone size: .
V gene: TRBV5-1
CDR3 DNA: TGCGCCAGCAGCTCCTCAGGGATTCCAAACCACTACGAGCAGTACTTC
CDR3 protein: CASSSSGIPNHYEQYF